The clone carrying this T cell receptor beta chain has more than one count but fewer than ten. Its antigen is as yet unknown. V trimming: 4 bases; J trimming: 3 bases; junction bases outside the gene matches: 8. Germline loops: CDR1 SGDLS, CDR2 YYNGEE. The CDR3 spans 16 residues. The data were taken from a study of T-cell memory formation after mild COVID-19. Study-wide background: TCR clusters largely stayed donor specific. Findings of the study overall: Contracting CD4+ clones were located mainly in CM and EM, and CD8+ clones in EMRA.

TCR alpha and TCR beta cDNA libraries with sample barcodes and UMIs came from 5'RACE using constant-segment primers. One entry per CDR3 protein results from TCRdb running MiXCR on the 5' RACE reads. The sample holds 140,000 to 150,000 distinct CDR3 sequences; 15% to 20% are singletons and the top ten take approximately 2%. This chain uses TRBV9 with TRBJ1-3; 9 bases agree with TRBD1. The sequenced sample consisted of PBMCs or a T cell subset sorted from them (not recorded which). This clonotype was obtained from an adult woman who had mild COVID-19 (a few samples of this study predate the infection). Cell type and time point are not known. Here the CDR3 DNA reads TGTGCCAGCAGCCTGGGACAGGGATCGTTTGGAAACACCATATATTTT. Its translation is CASSLGQGSFGNTIYF.